This entry lists 22 T cell receptor beta chains sequenced from one sample in a study of cytomegalovirus exposure and HLA in healthy donors. Sequencing was performed with immunoSEQ multiplex PCR; in TCRdb, only in-frame clones are kept and a portion is missing. The table includes about 180,000 clones, around nine tenths detected once. Specimen: PBMCs. These receptors were obtained from a woman aged 25 to 39 in good health and CMV-seronegative.

The chain is built from TRBV7-9 and TRBJ2-7; the match to TRBD2 covers 13 bases. V dropped 0 bases and J dropped 5; count of bases not matched to a gene: 4. From germline, CDR1 is SEHNR and CDR2 FQNEAQ (reference sequence). The CDR3 length is 16 residues. The CDR3 nucleotides are TGTGCCAGCAGCTTAGCCTTGACTAGCGGGGGGAACGAGCAGTACTTC. Translating gives CASSLALTSGGNEQYF.

The CDR3 protein is CASSLELAGHTDTQYF. The CDR3 coding sequence is TGTGCCAGCAGTCTTGAACTAGCGGGGCACACAGATACGCAGTATTTT. V gene TRBV2 combines with J gene TRBJ2-3; TRBD2 matches at 10 bases. V lost 5 bases, J lost 2 bases, and 7 bases stayed unmatched. Germline CDR1 is SNHLY and CDR2 is FYNNEI. The CDR3 runs 16 residues.

The gene calls are TRBV29-1 and TRBJ1-4; D uncertain. The germline gives CDR1 SQVTM, CDR2 ANQGSEA. Trimming removed 6 bases at V and 2 bases at J, with 13 bases between. This CDR3 spans 14 amino acids. The CDR3 here is CSVLAGVTNEKLFF. The CDR3 region has the DNA TGCAGCGTGTTAGCGGGCGTCACTAATGAAAAACTGTTTTTT.

V gene TRBV5-1 combines with J gene TRBJ2-3; D not certain. Trimming took 4 bases from V and 2 from J, leaving 14 bases between them. CDR1 and CDR2 from the germline V gene are SGHRS and YFSETQ. This CDR3 has 15 residues. The CDR3 DNA is TGCGCCAGCAGCCAACAGCCATCAGACACAGATACGCAGTATTTT. It encodes CASSQQPSDTDTQYF.

The chain uses TRBV7-9 and TRBJ1-6, with 7 nucleotides matching TRBD1. CDR1 SEHNR and CDR2 FQNEAQ come from the germline V gene (reference sequence). This CDR3 comprises 16 residues. Germline trimming cut 5 bases from V and 9 bases from J; bases unmatched to any gene: 13. Here the CDR3 reads CASSKGAGQLRSPLHF. The CDR3 DNA reads TGTGCCAGCAGCAAAGGGGCGGGACAGCTACGTTCACCCCTCCACTTT.

The chain joins TRBV7-9 to TRBJ1-4; D is unclear. Trimming pared 5 bases from V and 7 bases from J, leaving 14 bases between. The germline V gene has CDR1 SEHNR and CDR2 FQNEAQ (reference sequence). The CDR3 runs 14 residues. The CDR3 loop reads CASSPSGLFEKLFF. The CDR3 DNA sequence: TGTGCCAGCAGCCCTAGTGGGTTATTTGAAAAACTGTTTTTT.

J is TRBJ2-5 and V is TRBV6-4, with D hard to call. This CDR3 has 9 residues. V lost 9 bases to trimming and J lost 5 bases, with 4 bases between them. In germline, CDR1 is MRHNA, CDR2 SNTAGT. CDR3 DNA sequence: TGTGCCAGAGAGGAGACCCAGTACTTC. It codes for CAREETQYF.

This chain links TRBV4-1 with TRBJ1-2, with TRBD1 as a possible D gene (5 bases). Trimming removed 0 bases at V and 4 bases at J, with 12 bases between. The CDR3 runs 15 residues. In germline, CDR1 is MGHRA, CDR2 YSYEKL. The CDR3 here is CASSQDLDTPYGYTF. The CDR3 DNA reads as TGCGCCAGCAGCCAAGATCTGGACACACCCTATGGCTACACCTTC.

The chain employs TRBV5-1 and TRBJ2-5; 13 nucleotides agree with TRBD2. This CDR3 has 17 amino acids. V lost 0 bases to trimming and J lost 5 bases; unmatched junction nucleotides: 7. CDR1 and CDR2 (germline): SGHRS, YFSETQ. In DNA form, the CDR3 reads TGCGCCAGCAGCTTGGGACTAGCGGGGGGCAGCGGGGAGACCCAGTACTTC. Translation: CASSLGLAGGSGETQYF.

The chain is built from TRBV27 and TRBJ2-7, with D tentatively TRBD1 (5 bases). The length of the CDR3 is 15 residues. Per the germline V gene, CDR1 is MNHEY and CDR2 is SMNVEV (reference sequence). Trimming left V 5 bases short and J 1 base short, with 15 bases between. The DNA of the CDR3 is TGTGCCAGCAGTCCCCTCCTCAGGGTTTCCTACGAGCAGTACTTC. Residues: CASSPLLRVSYEQYF.

The chain combines TRBV28 with TRBJ2-7, with 13 nucleotides matching TRBD2. V shed 2 bases and J 5 bases; nucleotides not matched to a gene: 12. Germline CDR1 reads MDHEN; CDR2 reads SYDVKM. CDR3 length: 18 amino acids. CDR3 DNA sequence: TGTGCCAGCAGTTTAAACTGGGAAGCCGGACTAGCGGGGGACGAGCAGTACTTC. The encoded protein is CASSLNWEAGLAGDEQYF.

This clone was counted once. V is TRBV7-2 and J is TRBJ1-2; 9 nucleotides agree with TRBD1. The CDR3 is made up of 13 amino acids. Per germline, CDR1 SGHTA and CDR2 FQGNSA. V was pared by 6 bases and J by 5 bases, with 4 bases of the junction left unmatched. The DNA for the CDR3 is TGTGCCAGCAGTTCGGGACAGGGTTATGGCTACACCTTC. It encodes CASSSGQGYGYTF. The full variable domain, rest sourced from reference TRBV7-2 and TRBJ1-2, is GAGVSQSPSNKVTEKGKDVELRCDPISGHTALYWYRQSLGQGLEFLIYFQGNSAPDKSGLPSDRFSAERTGGSVSTLTIQRTQQEDSAVYLCASSSGQGYGYTFGSGTRLTVV.

CDR3 sequence: CATNPGGATSGELFF. Written as DNA, the CDR3 is TGTGCCACTAACCCCGGGGGGGCAACTTCCGGGGAGCTGTTTTTT. The chain joins TRBV15 to TRBJ2-2, with 8 bases matching TRBD2. Germline CDR1 is LNHNV and CDR2 is YYDKDF (reference sequence). The CDR3 runs 15 residues. V shed 9 bases and J 6 bases; nucleotides not matched to a gene: 12.

V is TRBV7-9 and J is TRBJ1-1, with a possible D match to TRBD1 (6 bases). The CDR3 is 15 residues long. From germline, CDR1 is SEHNR and CDR2 FQNEAQ (reference sequence). V was pared by 5 bases and J by 5 bases, with 18 bases between. CDR3 nucleotide sequence: TGTGCCAGCAGCAGCAGTGGGGGGGCCCGTACTGAAGCTTTCTTT. Translating gives CASSSSGGARTEAFF. The full variable domain, in which reference TRBV7-9 and TRBJ1-1 provide the parts outside the CDR3, is DTGVSQNPRHKITKRGQNVTFRCDPISEHNRLYWYRQTLGQGPEFLTYFQNEAQLEKSRLLSDRFSAERPKGSFSTLEIQRTEQGDSAMYLCASSSSGGARTEAFFGQGTRLTVV.

The chain employs TRBV5-6 and TRBJ1-3; D ambiguous. The CDR3 covers 16 residues. The V end was cut by 4 bases, the J end by 0 bases, with 14 bases between. Germline lookup yields CDR1 SGHDT and CDR2 YYEEEE. The CDR3 is CASSPGGQFSGNTIYF. CDR3 in DNA: TGTGCCAGCAGCCCCGGCGGGCAATTCTCTGGAAACACCATATATTTT.

This chain links TRBV10-2 with TRBJ1-2; D unresolved. Germline CDR1 reads WSHSY; CDR2 reads SAAADI. This CDR3 spans 12 amino acids. V shed 2 bases and J shed 6 bases, with 7 bases lying between them. The CDR3 sequence: CASSEPSHGYTF. CDR3 DNA: TGCGCCAGCAGTGAGCCCTCCCATGGCTACACCTTC.

The chain joins TRBV5-4 to TRBJ2-1, with TRBD2 identical over 8 bases. CDR3 length: 14 residues. Trimming at V came to 4 bases and at J to 9 bases, leaving 9 bases not matched to a gene. Germline CDR1 and CDR2: SGHNT and YYREEE (reference sequence). This CDR3 reads CASSGRGAQGEQFF. The CDR3 DNA reads TGTGCCAGCAGCGGGCGGGGGGCGCAGGGTGAGCAGTTCTTC.

Here the CDR3 reads CASSPGGQGAKGYTF. CDR3 nucleotide sequence: TGTGCCAGCAGTCCCGGAGGACAGGGGGCGAAGGGCTACACCTTC. The J gene is TRBJ1-2, the V gene TRBV6-5; 11 bases align to TRBD1. Germline assignment: CDR1 MNHEY and CDR2 SVGAGI. This CDR3 spans 15 amino acids. Losses at the gene ends were 5 bases for V and 8 bases for J; bases not matched to a gene: 10.

With regard to this clone: Other DNA sequences in this specimen translate into the identical CDR3. The chain couples TRBV7-8 to TRBJ1-2; no definite D call. With 1 base removed from V and 2 bases from J, the gap between germline ends came to 8 bases. Germline values: CDR1 SGHVS, CDR2 FQNEAQ. The CDR3 length is 14 residues. The CDR3 here is CASSLVSLNYGYTF. The CDR3 bases are TGTGCCAGCAGCTTAGTCTCTCTAAACTATGGCTACACCTTC.

The genes are TRBV2 and TRBJ1-2; D not certain. Germline assignment: CDR1 SNHLY and CDR2 FYNNEI. The CDR3 loop spans 14 amino acids. V lost 7 bases and J lost 7, with 19 bases in between. Here the CDR3 reads CASKEEGIRFGYTF. In DNA, the CDR3 is TGTGCCAGCAAGGAGGAGGGAATCCGTTTTGGCTACACCTTC.

The genes are TRBV15 and TRBJ1-5; tentatively, D is TRBD1 (6 bases). The CDR3 spans 16 residues. The V end lost 5 bases, the J end lost 4 bases, and 18 bases lay between the germline ends. Germline V lookup: CDR1 LNHNV, CDR2 YYDKDF (reference sequence). The CDR3 is CATSGGGGQGNQPQHF. Here the CDR3 DNA reads TGTGCCACCAGCGGTGGGGGGGGGCAAGGGAATCAGCCCCAGCATTTT.

V and J are TRBV6-5 and TRBJ2-5; a possible D gene is TRBD1 (5 bases). Germline-derived CDR1 and CDR2 are MNHEY and SVGAGI. This CDR3 spans 15 amino acids. With 4 bases removed from V and 2 bases from J, the gap between germline ends came to 14 bases. In DNA, the CDR3 is TGTGCCAGCAGTTCCCTCGAAAGGGGTCAAGAGACCCAGTACTTC. As protein: CASSSLERGQETQYF.